This TCR beta chain was sequenced in a study of blood T cell repertoires in COVID-19. From germline, CDR1 is SGHNT and CDR2 YYREEE (reference sequence). V dropped 0 bases and J dropped 8 bases, with 9 bases sitting between them. The CDR3 contains 13 residues. Methods used by the authors: Reference gene primer amplification gave estimated nucleated cell counts. Clones were read by immunoSEQ multiplex PCR, and TCRdb kept only the in-frame ones, dropping some. That table gives V, J and clone size, and the DNA gave D and trimming. The sample contains about 220,000 clones, more than 75% of which appear only once.

This clonotype was sampled from a man aged 35-49 years with active or convalescent COVID-19. This chain connects TRBV5-4 to TRBJ1-5; D unclear. Sequenced input: peripheral blood. The CDR3 is CASSLDPTEPQHF. DNA of the CDR3: TGTGCCAGCAGCTTGGACCCTACGGAGCCCCAGCATTTT. Based on the CDR3 plus reference TRBV5-4 and TRBJ1-5, the full variable domain is ETGVTQSPTHLIKTRGQQVTLRCSSQSGHNTVSWYQQALGQGPQFIFQYYREEENGRGNFPPRFSGLQFPNYSSELNVNALELDDSALYLCASSLDPTEPQHFGDGTRLSIL.